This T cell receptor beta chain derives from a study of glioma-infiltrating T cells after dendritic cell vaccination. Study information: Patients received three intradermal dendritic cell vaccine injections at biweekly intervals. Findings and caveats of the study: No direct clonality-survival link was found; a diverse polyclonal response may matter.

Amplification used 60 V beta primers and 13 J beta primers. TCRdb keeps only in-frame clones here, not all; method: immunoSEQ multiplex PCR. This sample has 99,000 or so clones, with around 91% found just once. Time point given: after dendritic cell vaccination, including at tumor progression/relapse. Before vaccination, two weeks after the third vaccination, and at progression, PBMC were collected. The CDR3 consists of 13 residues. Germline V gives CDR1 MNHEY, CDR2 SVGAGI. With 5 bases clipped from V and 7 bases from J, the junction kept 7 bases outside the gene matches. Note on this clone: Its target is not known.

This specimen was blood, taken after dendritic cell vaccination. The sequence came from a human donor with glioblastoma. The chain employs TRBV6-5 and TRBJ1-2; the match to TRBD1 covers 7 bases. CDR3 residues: CASSRSTGSGYTF. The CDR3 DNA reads TGTGCCAGCAGTCGCTCGACAGGGAGTGGCTACACCTTC.